This TCR beta chain was sequenced for a study of T-cell reconstitution after alpha-beta-depleted transplantation in children. This clonotype was seen many times. Unique molecular identifiers were used to barcode this TCRbeta library. TCRdb re-called the PCR reads through MiXCR, storing one row per CDR3 protein. The repertoire holds some 600,000 distinct CDR3 sequences, 16% seen once, with 0.9% to 1.2% in the top ten. CDR1 and CDR2 (germline): DFQATT, SNEGSKA (reference sequence). The CDR3 is 13 amino acids. V lost 2 bases to trimming and J lost 7 bases, with 12 bases between them. The genes are TRBV20-1 and TRBJ2-1; tentative D call: TRBD2 (5 bases). The sample here was PBMCs from the stem cell graft donor, taken from the stem cell graft. This receptor was identified in a human donor who donated a stem cell graft to a child with acute myeloid leukemia. The CDR3 DNA is TGCAGTGCTAGACGAGCGGTGGGAAATGAGCAGTTCTTC. Translation gives CSARRAVGNEQFF.